A single sample is the source of the 23 T cell receptor beta chains below, sequenced in a study of T cell changes during pregnancy in multiple sclerosis. This table comes from immunoSEQ multiplex PCR, and its TCRdb copy is limited to in-frame clones, with some not included. The top ten clones hold over 1.1% of a sample with 65,000 to 75,000 clones, about nine tenths of them seen once. Source: peripheral blood, taken in the second trimester of pregnancy. These receptors originate from a female donor with multiple sclerosis, enrolled in a pregnancy study.

In its sample, this clone was seen once. The DNA for the CDR3 is TGTGCCAGCTCACCACCGGGGGGCTCTGGGGCCAACGTCCTGACTTTC. Translation gives CASSPPGGSGANVLTF. V usage is TRBV18 and J usage is TRBJ2-6, with D possibly matching TRBD2 (6 bases). There are 16 residues in the CDR3. V lost 0 bases and J 0 bases, leaving 6 bases between the germline ends. Germline CDR1 is KGHSH and CDR2 is LQKENI.

The chain is built from TRBV4-2 and TRBJ1-1, with D possibly matching TRBD1 (5 bases). Looked up from germline, CDR1 is LGHNA and CDR2 is YNFKEQ. The CDR3 runs 15 residues. With 2 bases removed from V and 1 base from J, the gap between germline ends came to 11 bases. CDR3 amino acids: CASSQPTDQNTEAFF. The CDR3, as DNA: TGTGCCAGCAGCCAACCGACAGACCAGAACACTGAAGCTTTCTTT.

The chain uses TRBV25-1 and TRBJ1-2; D gene ambiguous. The CDR3 extends over 14 amino acids. CDR1 is MGHDK, CDR2 SYGVNS, per germline. V lost 5 bases, J lost 4 bases, and 14 bases lay in between. As DNA, the CDR3 is TGTGCCAGCAGTTCGGGGTCGAGGAGCTATGGCTACACCTTC. Translating it yields CASSSGSRSYGYTF.

This clone came up a few times. The chain uses TRBV6-6 and TRBJ1-1; D is undetermined. Germline CDR1 MNHNY, CDR2 SVGAGI (reference sequence). The V end lost 5 bases, the J end lost 4 bases, and 14 bases lay between the germline ends. There are 14 residues in the CDR3. The CDR3 DNA sequence: TGTGCCAGCAGTACCCCCGGAGGCGTCACTGAAGCTTTCTTT. Protein: CASSTPGGVTEAFF.

The chain carries TRBV11-3 and TRBJ1-1; D unclear. This CDR3 has 13 residues. Germline assignment: CDR1 SGHNT and CDR2 YENEEA. V shed 5 bases and J shed 1 base, with 8 bases lying between them. Written as DNA, the CDR3 is TGTGCCAGCAGCGCGGGTCAGAACACTGAAGCTTTCTTT. This sequence encodes CASSAGQNTEAFF.

The DNA for the CDR3 is TGTGCCAGCAGTCATCGACTAGCGGCGGAACAATTTCTCTACAATGAGCAGTTCTTC. It yields the protein CASSHRLAAEQFLYNEQFF. This chain links TRBV7-2 with TRBJ2-1; 9 positions match TRBD2. The CDR3 is 19 residues long. Germline V gene lookup returns CDR1 SGHTA and CDR2 FQGNSA. J lost 3 bases, V lost 6 bases, and 18 bases had no gene match.

This rearrangement joins TRBV18 to TRBJ1-1, with D unresolved. Trimming left V 6 bases short and J 1 base short, with 9 bases between. CDR3 length equals 13 residues. Per germline, CDR1 KGHSH and CDR2 LQKENI. The CDR3 here is CASSSPGNTEAFF. As DNA, the CDR3 is TGTGCCAGCTCCTCCCCCGGGAACACTGAAGCTTTCTTT.

This clone was detected a few times. This chain connects TRBV5-1 to TRBJ1-2, with D possibly being TRBD1 (6 bases). The germline V gene encodes CDR1 SGHRS and CDR2 YFSETQ. Trimming took off 4 bases at V and 4 bases at J, with 14 bases between the two ends. The CDR3 totals 14 residues. This CDR3 reads CASSPVDSAYGYTF. The CDR3, as DNA: TGCGCCAGCAGCCCTGTGGACAGCGCCTATGGCTACACCTTC.

The gene calls are TRBV4-3 and TRBJ1-5; D not resolved. Trimming pared 4 bases from V and 6 bases from J, leaving 13 bases between. CDR1 is LGHNA and CDR2 is YSLEER in the germline V gene. This CDR3 has 14 amino acids. The CDR3 is CASSPSTGFQPQHF. The CDR3 DNA follows: TGCGCCAGCAGCCCCAGTACGGGGTTTCAGCCCCAGCATTTT.

The chain links TRBV7-2 to TRBJ2-1; 15 bases align to TRBD2. The germline gives CDR1 SGHTA, CDR2 FQGNSA. J was trimmed by 6 bases and V by 6 bases; bases with no gene match: 6. The CDR3 runs to 16 residues. CDR3 sequence: CASSFGLAGGINEQFF. DNA for the CDR3: TGTGCCAGCAGTTTTGGACTAGCGGGGGGGATCAATGAGCAGTTCTTC.

This clone was detected only a few times. The chain couples TRBV5-8 to TRBJ1-2, with TRBD1 matching 7 bases. Germline CDR1 reads SGHTS; CDR2 reads YDEGEE. CDR3 size: 13 residues. The ends lost 3 bases at V and 4 bases at J; junction bases unmatched: 3. CDR3 coding DNA: TGTGCCAGCAGCTGGGACAGTTCCTATGGCTACACCTTC. This translates into CASSWDSSYGYTF.

This clone showed up just once. The rearrangement links TRBV11-2 to TRBJ2-1, with unresolved D. Trimming shortened V by 5 bases and J by 8 bases, and 19 bases separated the two germline ends. From germline, CDR1 is SGHAT and CDR2 FQNNGV. The CDR3 is 15 residues long. The CDR3 sequence is CASSAARSYRDEQFF. CDR3 nucleotide sequence: TGTGCCAGCAGCGCAGCAAGATCTTATCGGGATGAGCAGTTCTTC.

J is TRBJ1-1 and V is TRBV7-9, with unresolved D. Germline loops: CDR1 SEHNR, CDR2 FQNEAQ (reference sequence). The CDR3 loop spans 13 amino acids. V dropped 1 base and J dropped 8 bases, with 11 bases sitting between them. The CDR3 here is CASSLDAGSEAFF. The CDR3 nucleotides read TGTGCCAGCAGCTTAGATGCGGGGTCCGAAGCTTTCTTT.

For the CDR3, the DNA is TGTGCCAGCAGCTTAGGTCGAGGGACATTCGGGGAGACCCAGTACTTC. It translates to CASSLGRGTFGETQYF. The chain couples TRBV7-8 to TRBJ2-5, with D perhaps TRBD1 (6 bases). Deletions cut 1 base from V and 5 bases from J, with 17 bases between. The CDR3 loop spans 16 amino acids. Germline loops: CDR1 SGHVS, CDR2 FQNEAQ. The complete variable domain, with remaining parts taken from reference TRBV7-8 and TRBJ2-5, reads GAGVSQSPRYKVAKRGQDVALRCDPISGHVSLFWYQQALGQGPEFLTYFQNEAQLDKSGLPSDRFFAERPEGSVSTLKIQRTQQEDSAVYLCASSLGRGTFGETQYFGPGTRLLVL.

The rearrangement joins TRBV6-1 to TRBJ2-7; TRBD2 matches at 10 bases. CDR3 length: 13 amino acids. CDR1 and CDR2 from the germline V gene are MNHNS and SASEGT. CDR3 nucleotides: TGTGCGATCCTAGCGGGGGCCTCCTACGAGCAGTACTTC. It specifies CAILAGASYEQYF.

The genes are TRBV11-3 and TRBJ2-1, with TRBD2 as a possible D gene (6 bases). This CDR3 is 14 amino acids long. Trimming removed 0 bases at V and 5 bases at J, with 8 bases between. CDR1 is SGHNT and CDR2 is YENEEA in the germline V gene. The CDR3 loop reads CASSLDGGNNEQFF. In nucleotides, the CDR3 is TGTGCCAGCAGCTTAGACGGCGGGAACAATGAGCAGTTCTTC.

This clone has more than one count but fewer than ten. This chain joins TRBV11-2 and TRBJ1-1; 7 nucleotides match TRBD1. J gave up 10 bases and V 5 bases, and 10 bases lay outside the gene matches. CDR1 is SGHAT, CDR2 FQNNGV, per germline. The CDR3 sequence is 13 residues long. CDR3 coding DNA: TGTGCCAGCAGCGGAGGGACAGACGGGCGAGCTTTCTTT. This sequence encodes CASSGGTDGRAFF. Full variable domain (outside the CDR3, taken from reference TRBV11-2 and TRBJ1-1): EAGVAQSPRYKIIEKRQSVAFWCNPISGHATLYWYQQILGQGPKLLIQFQNNGVVDDSQLPKDRFSAERLKGVDSTLKIQPAKLEDSAVYLCASSGGTDGRAFFGQGTRLTVV.

The chain carries TRBV7-2 and TRBJ2-7, with D perhaps TRBD2 (5 bases). This CDR3 is 14 amino acids long. The germline V gene encodes CDR1 SGHTA and CDR2 FQGNSA. Trimming left V 2 bases short and J 2 bases short, with 10 bases between. The CDR3, as DNA: TGTGCCAGCAGCTTAAAAATTAGCGCCTACGAGCAGTACTTC. As protein: CASSLKISAYEQYF.

The rearrangement uses TRBV6-1 and TRBJ2-5, with D perhaps matching TRBD1 (6 bases). Germline assignment: CDR1 MNHNS and CDR2 SASEGT. This CDR3 is 15 amino acids long. The ends were cut back, 4 bases at V and 2 bases at J, with 14 bases in the middle. CDR3 residues: CASSGQGGPQETQYF. The CDR3 DNA reads as TGTGCCAGCAGTGGCCAAGGGGGACCACAAGAGACCCAGTACTTC.

V gene TRBV9 combines with J gene TRBJ2-3; the match to TRBD1 covers 7 bases. V trimming: 3 bases; J trimming: 3 bases; junction bases outside the gene matches: 7. The germline CDR1 and CDR2 sequences are SGDLS and YYNGEE. The CDR3 runs 15 residues. The CDR3 loop is CASSETGTLTDTQYF. The CDR3, as DNA: TGTGCCAGCAGCGAGACAGGGACCCTGACAGATACGCAGTATTTT.

The chain links TRBV29-1 to TRBJ1-3, with a possible D match to TRBD1 (5 bases). Trimming stripped 1 base from V and 0 bases from J, with 10 bases between. The CDR3 is 15 residues long. Germline CDR1 SQVTM, CDR2 ANQGSEA. The CDR3 nucleotides are TGCAGCGTTGAAGTGGGGCACCTCTCTGGAAACACCATATATTTT. Translation: CSVEVGHLSGNTIYF. The whole variable domain, remainder taken from reference TRBV29-1 and TRBJ1-3, is SAVISQKPSRDICQRGTSLTIQCQVDSQVTMMFWYRQQPGQSLTLIATANQGSEATYESGFVIDKFPISRPNLTFSTLTVSNMSPEDSSIYLCSVEVGHLSGNTIYFGEGSWLTVV.

The CDR3 sequence is CASRDSYTEAFF. The CDR3 DNA is TGCGCCAGCCGGGACAGTTACACTGAAGCTTTCTTT. V usage is TRBV5-1 and J usage is TRBJ1-1; TRBD1 agrees at 7 bases. The CDR3 is 12 amino acids. Germline trimming cut 7 bases from V and 3 bases from J; bases unmatched to any gene: 3. The germline V gene has CDR1 SGHRS and CDR2 YFSETQ.

The V and J genes are TRBV6-6 and TRBJ2-5, with D perhaps TRBD2 (5 bases). The CDR3 runs 14 residues. Germline CDR1 and CDR2: MNHNY and SVGAGI (reference sequence). Trimming pared 4 bases from V and 0 bases from J, leaving 9 bases between. The CDR3, as DNA: TGTGCCAGCAGTTCGTCGGGGAACCAAGAGACCCAGTACTTC. Encoded protein: CASSSSGNQETQYF.